The 12 T cell receptor beta chains listed next were all sequenced from one sample in a study of cytomegalovirus exposure and HLA in healthy donors. A multiplex PCR was run with 60 Vbeta primers and 13 Jbeta primers. Using immunoSEQ multiplex PCR, the repertoire was profiled, and TCRdb retains in-frame clones only, with some absent. The sample shows under 200,000 clones, roughly three quarters of them seen only once. Sequencing used PBMCs. The receptors were gathered from a woman aged 50 to 65 in good health and CMV-seropositive.

The genes are TRBV18 and TRBJ1-1, with D possibly TRBD1 on 6 matching bases. V shed 4 bases and J shed 6 bases, with 12 bases lying between them. The CDR3 has 13 amino acids. Germline-derived CDR1 and CDR2 are KGHSH and LQKENI. CDR3 DNA sequence: TGTGCCAGCTCACGCGCAGGGGAAGCTGAAGCTTTCTTT. Translated: CASSRAGEAEAFF.

This rearrangement joins TRBV5-6 to TRBJ2-5; 9 bases match TRBD2. The DNA end favors TRBJ2-7, so the J call may be wrong. CDR1 is SGHDT and CDR2 is YYEEEE in the germline V gene. The CDR3 spans 14 residues. The CDR3 is CASSVASGTYEQYF. The CDR3 DNA reads TGTGCCAGCAGCGTGGCTAGCGGGACCTACGAGCAGTACTTC.

V gene TRBV11-3 combines with J gene TRBJ2-1; 9 nucleotides match TRBD2. Germline CDR1 is SGHNT and CDR2 is YENEEA. V trimming: 4 bases; J trimming: 8 bases; junction bases outside the gene matches: 12. This CDR3 contains 16 residues. The CDR3 bases are TGTGCCAGCAGCTCTCGCTTAGCGGGGGCCCTGGATGAGCAGTTCTTC. Translation gives CASSSRLAGALDEQFF.

V usage is TRBV27 and J usage is TRBJ1-1; D might be TRBD1 (5 bases). The CDR3 sequence is 14 residues long. V shed 5 bases and J shed 3 bases, with 13 bases lying between them. Per the germline V gene, CDR1 is MNHEY and CDR2 is SMNVEV (reference sequence). The CDR3 DNA is TGTGCCAGCAGTATTACTTCAGGGTACACTGAAGCTTTCTTT. Its protein is CASSITSGYTEAFF.

The rearrangement joins TRBV2 to TRBJ1-1; perhaps TRBD1 as D (5 bases). The germline V gene encodes CDR1 SNHLY and CDR2 FYNNEI. The ends were cut back, 5 bases at V and 4 bases at J, with 11 bases in the middle. This CDR3 is built from 13 residues. This CDR3 reads CASSPDRGTEAFF. The CDR3 bases are TGTGCCAGCAGTCCCGATAGGGGCACTGAAGCTTTCTTT.

This clone was detected only a few times. The same CDR3 is also encoded by other DNA sequences in this sample. The CDR3 DNA is TGTGCCATCAGATTGACGGCGGGAGACAATGAGCAGTTCTTC. Protein sequence: CAIRLTAGDNEQFF. The chain combines TRBV10-3 with TRBJ2-1, with 7 positions matching TRBD2. Germline loops: CDR1 ENHRY, CDR2 SYGVKD. CDR3 length equals 14 residues. V dropped 6 bases and J dropped 5; count of bases not matched to a gene: 7.

This chain links TRBV5-1 with TRBJ2-2; 8 bases are shared with TRBD1. The length of the CDR3 is 16 residues. CDR1 and CDR2 (germline): SGHRS, YFSETQ. Trimming at V came to 4 bases and at J to 1 base, leaving 6 bases not matched to a gene. In nucleotides, the CDR3 is TGCGCCAGCAGCGCAACCGGGACAGGGAACACCGGGGAGCTGTTTTTT. Translating it yields CASSATGTGNTGELFF.

A note on this clone: Other DNA sequences in the sample encode the same CDR3. The chain employs TRBV5-1 and TRBJ2-7, with a tentative D call TRBD2 (6 bases). The V gene's germline CDR1 is SGHRS and CDR2 YFSETQ. V was shortened by 0 bases and J by 3 bases, with 10 bases between the two germline ends. The CDR3 runs to 14 residues. This chain's CDR3 is CASSLAGDSYEQYF. The CDR3 nucleotides read TGCGCCAGCAGCTTGGCGGGAGACAGCTACGAGCAGTACTTC.

This chain joins TRBV7-2 and TRBJ1-1; D call uncertain. CDR1 SGHTA and CDR2 FQGNSA come from the germline V gene. The CDR3 contains 13 residues. The V and J ends lost 0 bases and 5 bases respectively, with 7 bases between them. The CDR3 protein is CASSLASVTEAFF. In nucleotides, the CDR3 is TGTGCCAGCAGCTTAGCTTCGGTTACTGAAGCTTTCTTT.

This sequence joins TRBV4-3 and TRBJ2-1; 9 bases agree with TRBD1. V lost 3 bases and J lost 8; bases outside the gene matches: 20. Germline lookup yields CDR1 LGHNA and CDR2 YSLEER. The CDR3 totals 19 residues. The CDR3 nucleotides are TGCGCCAGCAGCCACGGACAGGGGATTAGCGGGTTTTCGAGGGATGAGCAGTTCTTC. Amino acids: CASSHGQGISGFSRDEQFF.

This clone is a singleton in its sample. The chain links TRBV5-4 to TRBJ1-2; D might be TRBD1 (5 bases). Germline V gives CDR1 SGHNT, CDR2 YYREEE (reference sequence). This CDR3 comprises 15 residues. Trimming stripped 4 bases from V and 1 base from J, with 14 bases between. The CDR3 coding sequence is TGTGCCAGCAGCGTTGGGGGGGTTAGTAACTATGGCTACACCTTC. This encodes CASSVGGVSNYGYTF.

The chain couples TRBV9 to TRBJ1-3; D uncertain. The germline V gene has CDR1 SGDLS and CDR2 YYNGEE. Trimming removed 1 base from V and 4 bases from J, with 9 bases in between. CDR3 size: 14 residues. CDR3 DNA: TGTGCCAGCAGCGTACGGGAGTCAGGAAACACCATATATTTT. Its translation: CASSVRESGNTIYF.